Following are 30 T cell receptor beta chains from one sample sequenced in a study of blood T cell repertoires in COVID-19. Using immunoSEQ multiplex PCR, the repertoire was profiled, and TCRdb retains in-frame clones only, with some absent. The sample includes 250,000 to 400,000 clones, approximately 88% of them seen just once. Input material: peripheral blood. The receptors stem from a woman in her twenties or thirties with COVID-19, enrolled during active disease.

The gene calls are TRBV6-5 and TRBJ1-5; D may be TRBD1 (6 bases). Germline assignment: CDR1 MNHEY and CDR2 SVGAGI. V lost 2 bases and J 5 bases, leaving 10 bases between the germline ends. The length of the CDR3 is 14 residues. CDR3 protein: CASSYRGGYQPQHF. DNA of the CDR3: TGTGCCAGCAGTTACCGGGGGGGCTATCAGCCCCAGCATTTT.

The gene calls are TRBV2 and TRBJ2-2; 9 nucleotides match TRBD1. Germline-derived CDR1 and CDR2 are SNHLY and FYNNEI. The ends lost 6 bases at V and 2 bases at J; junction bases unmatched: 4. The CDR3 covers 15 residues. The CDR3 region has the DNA TGTGCCAGCAGCCGGGACAGGGTAAACACCGGGGAGCTGTTTTTT. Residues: CASSRDRVNTGELFF. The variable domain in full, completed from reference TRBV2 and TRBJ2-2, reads EPEVTQTPSHQVTQMGQEVILRCVPISNHLYFYWYRQILGQKVEFLVSFYNNEISEKSEIFDDQFSVERPDGSNFTLKIRSTKLEDSAMYFCASSRDRVNTGELFFGEGSRLTVL.

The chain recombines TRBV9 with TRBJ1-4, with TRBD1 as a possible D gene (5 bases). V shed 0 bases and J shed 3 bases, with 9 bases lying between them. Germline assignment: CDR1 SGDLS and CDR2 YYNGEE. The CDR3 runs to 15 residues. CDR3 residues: CASSVGGRANEKLFF. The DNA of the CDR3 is TGTGCCAGCAGCGTAGGGGGGAGGGCTAATGAAAAACTGTTTTTT.

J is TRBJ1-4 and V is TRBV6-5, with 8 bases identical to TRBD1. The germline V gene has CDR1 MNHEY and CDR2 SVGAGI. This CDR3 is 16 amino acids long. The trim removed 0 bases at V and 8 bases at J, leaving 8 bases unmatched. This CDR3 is CASSYSTGAGQEKLFF. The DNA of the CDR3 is TGTGCCAGCAGTTACTCGACAGGGGCAGGGCAGGAAAAACTGTTTTTT.

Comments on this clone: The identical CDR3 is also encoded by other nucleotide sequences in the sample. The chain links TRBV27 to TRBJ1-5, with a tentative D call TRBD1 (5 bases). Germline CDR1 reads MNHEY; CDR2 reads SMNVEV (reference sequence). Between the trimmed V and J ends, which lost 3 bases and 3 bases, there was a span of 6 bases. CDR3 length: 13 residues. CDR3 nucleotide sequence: TGTGCCAGCAGTTTGACAGTCAATCAGCCCCAGCATTTT. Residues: CASSLTVNQPQHF.

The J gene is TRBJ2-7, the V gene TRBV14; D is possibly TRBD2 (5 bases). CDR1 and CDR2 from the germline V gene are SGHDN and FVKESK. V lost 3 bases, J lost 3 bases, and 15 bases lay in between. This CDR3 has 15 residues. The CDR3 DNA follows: TGTGCCAGCAGCCAGACAATCCCGGGATTCTACGAGCAGTACGTC. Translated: CASSQTIPGFYEQYV.

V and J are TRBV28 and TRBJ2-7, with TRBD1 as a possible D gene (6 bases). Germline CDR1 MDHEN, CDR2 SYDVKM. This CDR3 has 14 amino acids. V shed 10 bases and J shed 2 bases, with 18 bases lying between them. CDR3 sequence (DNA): TGTGCCACTAAAGACAGGACGACTCCCTACGAGCAGTACGTC. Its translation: CATKDRTTPYEQYV.

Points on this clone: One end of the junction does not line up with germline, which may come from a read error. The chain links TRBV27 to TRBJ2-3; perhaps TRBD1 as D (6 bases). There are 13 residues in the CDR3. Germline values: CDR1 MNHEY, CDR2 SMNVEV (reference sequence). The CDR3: CASSSTPGTRKGF. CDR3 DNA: TGTGCCAGCAGTTCCACCCCCGGGACACGGAAAGGTTTT.

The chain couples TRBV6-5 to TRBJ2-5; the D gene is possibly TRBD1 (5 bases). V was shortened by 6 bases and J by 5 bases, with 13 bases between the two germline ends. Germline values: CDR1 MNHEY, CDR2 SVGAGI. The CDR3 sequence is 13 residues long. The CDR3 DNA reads TGTGCCAGCAGGTGGGGCTACGCGGAGACCCAGTACTTC. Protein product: CASRWGYAETQYF.

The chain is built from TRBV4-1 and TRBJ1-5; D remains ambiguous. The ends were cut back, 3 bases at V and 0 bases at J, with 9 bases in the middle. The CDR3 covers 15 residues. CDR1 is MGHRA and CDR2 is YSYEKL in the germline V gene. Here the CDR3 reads CASSQLQVSNQPQHF. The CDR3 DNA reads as TGCGCCAGCAGCCAGTTACAAGTTAGCAATCAGCCCCAGCATTTT.

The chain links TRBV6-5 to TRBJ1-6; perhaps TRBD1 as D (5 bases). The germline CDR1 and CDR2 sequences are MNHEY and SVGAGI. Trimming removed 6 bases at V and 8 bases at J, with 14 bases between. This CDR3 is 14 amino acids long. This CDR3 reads CASRPGGLDSPLHF. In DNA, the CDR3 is TGTGCCAGCAGACCGGGGGGGTTAGATTCACCCCTCCACTTT.

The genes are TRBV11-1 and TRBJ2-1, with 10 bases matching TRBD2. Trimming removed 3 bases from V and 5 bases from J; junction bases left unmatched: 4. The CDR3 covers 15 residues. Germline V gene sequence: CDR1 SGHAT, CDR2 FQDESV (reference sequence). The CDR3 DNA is TGTGCCAGCAGCTTGGGTACTAGCGGGGACAATGAGCAGTTCTTC. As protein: CASSLGTSGDNEQFF.

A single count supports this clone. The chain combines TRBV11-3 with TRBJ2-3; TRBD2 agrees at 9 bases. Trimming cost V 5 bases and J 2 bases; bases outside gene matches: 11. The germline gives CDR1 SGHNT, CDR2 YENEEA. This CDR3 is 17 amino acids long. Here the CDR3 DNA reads TGTGCCAGCAGCCCGTGGACTAGCGCGTACCTCACAGATACGCAGTATTTT. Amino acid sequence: CASSPWTSAYLTDTQYF.

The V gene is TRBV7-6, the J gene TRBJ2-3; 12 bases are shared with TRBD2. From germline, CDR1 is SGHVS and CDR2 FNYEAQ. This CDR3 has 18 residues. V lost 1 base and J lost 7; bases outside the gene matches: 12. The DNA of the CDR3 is TGTGCCAGCAGCTTAGTACGGACTAGCGGGGTGCGCGGGTATACGCAGTATTTT. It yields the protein CASSLVRTSGVRGYTQYF. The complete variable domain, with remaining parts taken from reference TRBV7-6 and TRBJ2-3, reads GAGVSQSPRYKVTKRGQDVALRCDPISGHVSLYWYRQALGQGPEFLTYFNYEAQQDKSGLPNDRFSAERPEGSISTLTIQRTEQRDSAMYRCASSLVRTSGVRGYTQYFGPGTRLTVL.

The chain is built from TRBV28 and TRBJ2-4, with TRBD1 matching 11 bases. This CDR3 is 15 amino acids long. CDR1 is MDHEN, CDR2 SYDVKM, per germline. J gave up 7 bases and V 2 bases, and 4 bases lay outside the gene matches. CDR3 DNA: TGTGCCAGCAGTTTACCCGGGACAGGGGGGAACATTCAGTACTTC. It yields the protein CASSLPGTGGNIQYF.

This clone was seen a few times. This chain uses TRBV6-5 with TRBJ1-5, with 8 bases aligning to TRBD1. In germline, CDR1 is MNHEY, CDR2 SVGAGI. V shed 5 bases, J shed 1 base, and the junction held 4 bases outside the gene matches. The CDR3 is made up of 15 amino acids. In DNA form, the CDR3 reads TGTGCCAGCAGTCTTCACAGGGGGAGCAATCAGCCCCAGCATTTT. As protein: CASSLHRGSNQPQHF.

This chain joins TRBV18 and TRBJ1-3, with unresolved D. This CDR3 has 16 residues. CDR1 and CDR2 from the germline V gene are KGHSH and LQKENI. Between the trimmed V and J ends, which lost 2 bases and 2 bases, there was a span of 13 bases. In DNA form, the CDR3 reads TGTGCCAGCTCACCATTAGGCAGAGGGACTGGAAACACCATATATTTT. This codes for CASSPLGRGTGNTIYF.

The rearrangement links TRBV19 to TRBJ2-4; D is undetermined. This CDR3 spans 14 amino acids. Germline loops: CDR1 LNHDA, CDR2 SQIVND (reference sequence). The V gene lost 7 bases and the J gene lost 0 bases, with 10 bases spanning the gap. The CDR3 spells CASKAELAKNIQYF. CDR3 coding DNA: TGTGCCAGTAAGGCGGAGTTAGCCAAAAACATTCAGTACTTC.

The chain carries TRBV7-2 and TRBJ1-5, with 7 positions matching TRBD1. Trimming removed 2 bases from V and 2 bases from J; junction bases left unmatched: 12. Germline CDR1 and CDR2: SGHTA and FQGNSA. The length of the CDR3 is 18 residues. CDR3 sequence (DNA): TGTGCCAGCAGCTTACGGGAGACAGGGATAGGAGGCAATCAGCCCCAGCATTTT. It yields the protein CASSLRETGIGGNQPQHF.

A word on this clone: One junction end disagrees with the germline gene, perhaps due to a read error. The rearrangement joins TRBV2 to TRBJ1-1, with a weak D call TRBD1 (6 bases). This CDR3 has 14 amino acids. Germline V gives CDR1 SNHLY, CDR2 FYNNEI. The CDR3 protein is CASIELTGRTEAFF. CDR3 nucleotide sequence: TGTGCCAGCATTGAATTGACAGGCCGCACTGAAGCTTTCTTT.

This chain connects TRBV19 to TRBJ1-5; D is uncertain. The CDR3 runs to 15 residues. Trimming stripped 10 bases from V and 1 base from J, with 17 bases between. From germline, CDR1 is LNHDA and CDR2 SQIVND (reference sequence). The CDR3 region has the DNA TGTGCCACTCTTAGCGGGAGCAGGAGCAATCAGCCCCAGCATTTT. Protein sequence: CATLSGSRSNQPQHF. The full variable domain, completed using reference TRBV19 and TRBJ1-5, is DGGITQSPKYLFRKEGQNVTLSCEQNLNHDAMYWYRQDPGQGLRLIYYSQIVNDFQKGDIAEGYSVSREKKESFPLTVTSAQKNPTAFYLCATLSGSRSNQPQHFGDGTRLSIL.

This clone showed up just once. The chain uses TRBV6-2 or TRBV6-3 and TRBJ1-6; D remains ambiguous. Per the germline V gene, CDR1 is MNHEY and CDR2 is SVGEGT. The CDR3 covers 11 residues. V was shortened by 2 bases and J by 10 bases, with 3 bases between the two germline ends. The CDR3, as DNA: TGTGCCAGCAGTTACCGGTCACCCCTCCACTTT. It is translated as CASSYRSPLHF.

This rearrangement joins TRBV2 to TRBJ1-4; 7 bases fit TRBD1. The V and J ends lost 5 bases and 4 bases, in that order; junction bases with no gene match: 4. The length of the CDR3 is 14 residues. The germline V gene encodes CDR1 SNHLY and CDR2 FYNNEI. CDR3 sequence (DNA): TGTGCCAGCAGTCCTGACAGGGTTAATGAAAAACTGTTTTTT. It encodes CASSPDRVNEKLFF. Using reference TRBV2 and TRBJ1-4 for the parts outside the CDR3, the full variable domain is EPEVTQTPSHQVTQMGQEVILRCVPISNHLYFYWYRQILGQKVEFLVSFYNNEISEKSEIFDDQFSVERPDGSNFTLKIRSTKLEDSAMYFCASSPDRVNEKLFFGSGTQLSVL.

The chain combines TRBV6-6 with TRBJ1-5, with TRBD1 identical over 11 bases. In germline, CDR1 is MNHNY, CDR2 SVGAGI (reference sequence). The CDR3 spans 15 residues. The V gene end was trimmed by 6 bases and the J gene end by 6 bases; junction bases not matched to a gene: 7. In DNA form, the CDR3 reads TGTGCCAGCAGCAGGGGACAGGGGGTACGTCAGCCCCAGCATTTT. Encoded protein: CASSRGQGVRQPQHF.

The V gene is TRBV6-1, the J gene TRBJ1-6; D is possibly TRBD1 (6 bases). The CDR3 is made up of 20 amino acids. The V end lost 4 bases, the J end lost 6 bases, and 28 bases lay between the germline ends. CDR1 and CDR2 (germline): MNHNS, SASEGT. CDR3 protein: CASSGNRALETRFGNSPLHF. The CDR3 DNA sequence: TGTGCCAGCAGTGGAAACAGGGCTCTTGAAACGCGTTTTGGTAATTCACCCCTCCACTTT.

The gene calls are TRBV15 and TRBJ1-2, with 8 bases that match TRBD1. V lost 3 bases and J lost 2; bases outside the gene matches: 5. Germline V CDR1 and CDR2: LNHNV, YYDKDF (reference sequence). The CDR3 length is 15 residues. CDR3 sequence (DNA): TGTGCCACCAGCAGGACCGGGACAGGCAACTATGGCTACACCTTC. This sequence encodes CATSRTGTGNYGYTF.

CDR3 in DNA: TGTGCCAGCAGCTTAGTGGGAGTCTCCTATGGCTACACCTTC. This codes for CASSLVGVSYGYTF. This chain uses TRBV7-9 with TRBJ1-2; D uncertain. This CDR3 has 14 amino acids. With 1 base removed from V and 4 bases from J, the gap between germline ends came to 10 bases. Germline CDR1 SEHNR, CDR2 FQNEAQ (reference sequence).

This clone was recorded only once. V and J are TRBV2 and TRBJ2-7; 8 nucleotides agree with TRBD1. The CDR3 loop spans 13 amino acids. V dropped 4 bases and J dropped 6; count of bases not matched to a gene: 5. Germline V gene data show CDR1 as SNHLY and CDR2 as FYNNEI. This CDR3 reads CASSGTGRGEQYF. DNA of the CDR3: TGTGCCAGCAGTGGGACAGGGCGTGGCGAGCAGTACTTC.

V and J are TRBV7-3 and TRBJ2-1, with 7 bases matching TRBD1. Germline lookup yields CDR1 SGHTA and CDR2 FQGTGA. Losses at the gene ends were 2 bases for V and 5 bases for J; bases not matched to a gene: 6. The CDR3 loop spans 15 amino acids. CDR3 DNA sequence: TGTGCCAGCAGCTTATTAGGGGGCGGTAACAATGAGCAGTTCTTC. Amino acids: CASSLLGGGNNEQFF.

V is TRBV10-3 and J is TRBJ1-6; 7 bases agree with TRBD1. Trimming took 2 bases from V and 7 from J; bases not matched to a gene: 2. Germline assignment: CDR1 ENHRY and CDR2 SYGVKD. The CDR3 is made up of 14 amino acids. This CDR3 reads CAISETGDNSPLHF. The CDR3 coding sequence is TGTGCCATCAGTGAGACAGGGGACAATTCACCCCTCCACTTT.